This T cell receptor (beta chain) was sequenced in a study of OX40 agonist ivuxolimab in advanced cancers. Study-level background: From roughly 20 to 79 years was the age range, with a mean of around 56 years, and roughly 83% were male. Study-level points and caveats: Among the nonresponders, some also had low normalized T-cell clonal expansion.

The data were produced by immunoSEQ multiplex PCR, yet TCRdb's version contains in-frame clones alone and is incomplete. The sample comprises about 20,000 clones, about 90% of which are singletons, and 29% rests with the top ten. As to this clone: Its specificity is unknown.

The material was CD4+ or CD8+ T cells sorted from blood, obtained in a trial of the OX40 agonist ivuxolimab. This TCR was recovered from an adult with an advanced solid tumor such as melanoma, head and neck, liver or kidney cancer.

For the CDR3, the DNA is TGTGCCAGCAGTTACTCGGGGGGTCCCGGGGAGCTGTTTTTT. It codes for CASSYSGGPGELFF. The chain uses TRBV6-6 and TRBJ2-2; possibly TRBD2 for D (6 bases). The germline V gene has CDR1 MNHNY and CDR2 SVGAGI (reference sequence). The V gene lost 0 bases and the J gene lost 6 bases, with 8 bases spanning the gap. The CDR3 loop spans 14 amino acids.